These T cell receptor beta chains were read from a single sample in a study of blood T cells in healthy people across ages. Using its own MiXCR run on the 5' RACE reads, TCRdb lists one record per CDR3 protein. The top ten hold roughly 26% of the sample, which has about 830,000 distinct CDR3 sequences, about 59% seen once. The sequenced sample consisted of blood. These receptors came from a man under 40 in good health. Both conserved end residues are trimmed from each CDR3.

J | V | CDR3
TRBJ2-1 | TRBV20-1 | SARVGKRLSGGSPYNEQF
TRBJ1-6 | TRBV12-3/TRBV12-4 | ASSLRTTLLPTLH
TRBJ2-5 | TRBV4-2 | ASSQDGSLLLQETQY
NA | TRBV7-8 | ASSLAPGGGYEQY
TRBJ2-7 | TRBV6-5 | ASSPGEGLSYEQY
TRBJ2-2 | TRBV2 | ASSGVNTGELF
TRBJ2-2 | TRBV5-1 | ASSMEGEDTGELF
TRBJ2-1 | TRBV29-1 | SAPVGDEQF
TRBJ1-2 | TRBV10-3 | AISESTGAPCGYT
TRBJ2-5 | TRBV12-3/TRBV12-4 | ASSGGTQY
NA | TRBV3-1 | ASSQSYGEQY
TRBJ2-5 | TRBV5-1 | ASSLASSGGRMETQY
TRBJ1-3 | TRBV9 | ASSVGGGSSGNTIY
TRBJ2-3 | TRBV4-3 | ASSQDLQAADTQY
TRBJ2-3 | TRBV5-1 | ASSLLGSYTDTQY
TRBJ2-3 | TRBV15 | ATSLIQGADTQY
TRBJ2-7 | TRBV4-3 | ASSQGIGGFYEQY
TRBJ2-1 | TRBV5-4 | ASSFPQYSYNEQF
TRBJ2-5 | TRBV28 | ASIQLGGRGTQY
TRBJ1-2 | TRBV4-3 | ASSHDGDRGYGYT
NA | TRBV4-3 | ASSQDQSQGFYEQY
TRBJ2-2 | TRBV7-6 | ASSLWSGINTGELF
TRBJ2-5 | TRBV29-1 | SVEDSGVGETQY
TRBJ1-4 | TRBV12-3/TRBV12-4 | ASSLQSEKLF
TRBJ1-2 | TRBV9 | ASSDQLNPDRNYGYT
TRBJ2-3 | TRBV18 | ASSPPRGQADTRY
TRBJ2-5 | TRBV6-5 | ASREGETQY
TRBJ2-5 | TRBV7-9 | ASSFVTLAGDGETQY
TRBJ1-5 | TRBV10-3 | ATGGQGDDQPQH
TRBJ1-2 | TRBV12-3/TRBV12-4 | ASSSTRTNFNYGYT
TRBJ2-5 | TRBV15 | ATSRETSAWGQETQY
TRBJ2-3 | TRBV6-2/TRBV6-3 | ASSYLRGSADTQY